This T cell receptor beta chain was sequenced during a study of blood T cell repertoires in COVID-19. Study-wide background: The United States, Italy and Spain were the sources of the acute and convalescent COVID-19 samples. PBMCs, B-cell-depleted T cells, or T cells were the source of the cDNA or gDNA that made up the material.

Germline V gene data show CDR1 as SGHRS and CDR2 as YFSETQ. Trimming removed 1 base from V and 3 bases from J; junction bases left unmatched: 10. The CDR3 sequence is 17 residues long. The assay was immunoSEQ multiplex PCR, and TCRdb's table has in-frame clones only and misses some. Of approximately 280,000 clones detected, roughly 83% appear once; the ten largest clones hold almost 1.5%. V gene TRBV5-1 combines with J gene TRBJ1-1, with TRBD1 matching over 9 bases. This TCR was sampled from a human donor with COVID-19, enrolled during active disease. The donor label of this sample is uncertain. The sample comprised peripheral blood. The DNA of the CDR3 is TGCGCCAGCAGCTTGTTATTCTACCGGGACAGGGACACTGAAGCTTTCTTT. Protein sequence: CASSLLFYRDRDTEAFF.